These 15 T cell receptor beta chains were sequenced from one sample in a study of cytomegalovirus exposure and HLA in healthy donors. The PCR was carried out with 60 Vbeta primers and 13 Jbeta primers. Using immunoSEQ multiplex PCR, the repertoire was profiled, and TCRdb retains in-frame clones only, with some absent. The table shows over 150,000 clones, with 60% to 85% occurring only once. What was sequenced was PBMCs. The receptors shown here come from a man younger than 45 in good health and CMV-seropositive.

V is TRBV28 and J is TRBJ1-5; D remains unclear. Germline V CDR1 and CDR2: MDHEN, SYDVKM. The CDR3 has 14 amino acids. Deletions cut 3 bases from V and 3 bases from J, with 9 bases between. CDR3 amino acids: CASSLFVYNQPQHF. CDR3 DNA: TGTGCCAGCAGTTTGTTTGTATACAATCAGCCCCAGCATTTT.

J is TRBJ1-1 and V is TRBV7-9; no firm D call. The germline gives CDR1 SEHNR, CDR2 FQNEAQ (reference sequence). This CDR3 contains 13 residues. V dropped 5 bases and J dropped 3 bases, with 10 bases sitting between them. This CDR3 reads CASSGAGHTEAFF. The CDR3 region has the DNA TGTGCCAGCAGCGGTGCAGGCCACACTGAAGCTTTCTTT.

The chain has TRBV11-2 and TRBJ2-3, with D possibly being TRBD2 (6 bases). CDR3 length: 16 amino acids. V was clipped by 1 base and J by 0 bases, with 11 bases between them. From germline, CDR1 is SGHAT and CDR2 FQNNGV. CDR3 DNA: TGTGCCAGCAGCTTAGGGCTCCGGGGGAGCACAGATACGCAGTATTTT. This sequence encodes CASSLGLRGSTDTQYF.

V and J are TRBV7-8 and TRBJ2-7, with D perhaps matching TRBD1 (6 bases). V dropped 1 base and J dropped 4 bases, with 17 bases sitting between them. This CDR3 is 16 amino acids long. Germline values: CDR1 SGHVS, CDR2 FQNEAQ. The CDR3 DNA is TGTGCCAGCAGCTTAGAATCTCAGGGGTTAAGGTACGAGCAGTACTTC. This sequence encodes CASSLESQGLRYEQYF.

The V gene is TRBV28, the J gene TRBJ1-1, with a tentative D call TRBD1 (6 bases). Germline-derived CDR1 and CDR2 are MDHEN and SYDVKM. The CDR3 is made up of 14 amino acids. Trimming removed 5 bases at V and 4 bases at J, with 14 bases between. The CDR3 DNA follows: TGTGCCAGCAGTATACAGGGAGGGAGCACTGAAGCTTTCTTT. This encodes CASSIQGGSTEAFF.

The chain carries TRBV7-2 and TRBJ2-6; D remains ambiguous. The CDR3 totals 15 residues. CDR1 SGHTA and CDR2 FQGNSA come from the germline V gene. With 0 bases removed from V and 0 bases from J, the gap between germline ends came to 3 bases. CDR3 coding DNA: TGTGCCAGCAGCTTAGCCAGCTCTGGGGCCAACGTCCTGACTTTC. Amino acids: CASSLASSGANVLTF.

The chain employs TRBV7-3 and TRBJ2-1; TRBD2 might be the D (6 bases). Germline CDR1 and CDR2: SGHTA and FQGTGA. The CDR3 covers 15 residues. The V gene lost 5 bases and the J gene lost 0 bases, with 11 bases spanning the gap. In nucleotides, the CDR3 is TGTGCCAGCAGCCAAGTAGCGGCCTCCTACAATGAGCAGTTCTTC. Its protein is CASSQVAASYNEQFF.

The chain links TRBV5-1 to TRBJ2-3, with 10 nucleotides matching TRBD2. The CDR3 has 15 amino acids. The V segment lost 4 bases and the J segment 2 bases; nucleotides outside the gene matches: 4. Germline V CDR1 and CDR2: SGHRS, YFSETQ. The CDR3 region is CASSQGLADTDTQYF. CDR3 coding DNA: TGCGCCAGCAGCCAAGGACTAGCGGACACAGATACGCAGTATTTT. The entire variable domain, with the rest obtained from reference TRBV5-1 and TRBJ2-3, is as follows: KAGVTQTPRYLIKTRGQQVTLSCSPISGHRSVSWYQQTPGQGLQFLFEYFSETQRNKGNFPGRFSGRQFSNSRSEMNVSTLELGDSALYLCASSQGLADTDTQYFGPGTRLTVL.

There are a few counts of this clone. This chain's CDR3 is CASSVTSGAYEQYF. The CDR3 nucleotides read TGTGCCAGCAGCGTGACTAGCGGGGCCTACGAGCAGTACTTC. V and J are TRBV5-4 and TRBJ2-7; 11 bases map to TRBD2. CDR1 is SGHNT and CDR2 is YYREEE in the germline V gene (reference sequence). After removal of 4 bases from V and 2 bases from J, the junction contained 2 bases not matched to a gene. CDR3 length: 14 residues.

V is TRBV19 and J is TRBJ2-7; weak D call: TRBD1 (6 bases). Germline CDR1 is LNHDA and CDR2 is SQIVND (reference sequence). Trimming removed 8 bases from V and 5 bases from J, with 16 bases in between. This CDR3 has 13 residues. The chain's CDR3 is CASGDKTDDEQYF. CDR3 in DNA: TGTGCCAGTGGGGACAAAACGGACGACGAGCAGTACTTC.

J is TRBJ2-2 and V is TRBV15; D may be TRBD1 (6 bases). Trimming removed 8 bases at V and 5 bases at J, with 12 bases between. The germline gives CDR1 LNHNV, CDR2 YYDKDF (reference sequence). This CDR3 comprises 13 residues. The CDR3, as DNA: TGTGCCACCGGAGAGCAGGGGACCGGGGAGCTGTTTTTT. Residues: CATGEQGTGELFF.

This clone was observed a few times. This chain connects TRBV5-1 to TRBJ2-3, with TRBD2 as a possible D gene (6 bases). Germline CDR1 SGHRS, CDR2 YFSETQ. Trimming cost V 0 bases and J 4 bases, with 18 bases left between them. CDR3 length equals 17 residues. In DNA, the CDR3 is TGCGCCAGCAGCTTGGAGGTCTCCGGGAGTTGGGCAGATACGCAGTATTTT. Translating it yields CASSLEVSGSWADTQYF. Complete variable domain (other parts from reference TRBV5-1 and TRBJ2-3): KAGVTQTPRYLIKTRGQQVTLSCSPISGHRSVSWYQQTPGQGLQFLFEYFSETQRNKGNFPGRFSGRQFSNSRSEMNVSTLELGDSALYLCASSLEVSGSWADTQYFGPGTRLTVL.

A few counts support this clone. This rearrangement joins TRBV7-9 to TRBJ1-5; D call uncertain. Germline CDR1 and CDR2: SEHNR and FQNEAQ (reference sequence). V gave up 2 bases and J gave up 2 bases, with 7 bases separating them. This CDR3 is built from 14 residues. CDR3 bases: TGTGCCAGCAGCTTAACCACAGGCAATCAGCCCCAGCATTTT. This translates into CASSLTTGNQPQHF.

The chain uses TRBV30 and TRBJ2-3; the match to TRBD2 covers 7 bases. The CDR3 sequence is 13 residues long. Germline-derived CDR1 and CDR2 are GTSNPN and SVGIG (reference sequence). The V segment lost 5 bases and the J segment 5 bases; nucleotides outside the gene matches: 7. The CDR3 bases are TGTGCCTGGGGGAGCGGGGTTAGAGATACGCAGTATTTT. This sequence encodes CAWGSGVRDTQYF. The full variable domain, in which reference TRBV30 and TRBJ2-3 provide the parts outside the CDR3, is SQTIHQWPATLVQPVGSPLSLECTVEGTSNPNLYWYRQAAGRGLQLLFYSVGIGQISSEVPQNLSASRPQDRQFILSSKKLLLSDSGFYLCAWGSGVRDTQYFGPGTRLTVL.

V usage is TRBV6-1 and J usage is TRBJ1-4, with TRBD1 identical over 8 bases. CDR1 and CDR2 (germline): MNHNS, SASEGT. The CDR3 loop spans 15 amino acids. The ends lost 0 bases at V and 8 bases at J; junction bases unmatched: 5. The CDR3 DNA reads TGTGCCAGCAGTGAAGCCCTGGACAGGGACGAAAAACTGTTTTTT. This codes for CASSEALDRDEKLFF.